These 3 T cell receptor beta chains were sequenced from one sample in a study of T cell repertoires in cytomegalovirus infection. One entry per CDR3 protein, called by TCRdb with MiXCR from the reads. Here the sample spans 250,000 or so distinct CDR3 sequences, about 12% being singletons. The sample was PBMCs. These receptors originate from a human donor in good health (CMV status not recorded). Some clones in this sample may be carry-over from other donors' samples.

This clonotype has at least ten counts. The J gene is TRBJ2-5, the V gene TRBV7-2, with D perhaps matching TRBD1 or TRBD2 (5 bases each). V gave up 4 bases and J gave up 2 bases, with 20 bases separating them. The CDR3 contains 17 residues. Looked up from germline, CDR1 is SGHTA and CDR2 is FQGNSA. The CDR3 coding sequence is TGTGCCAGCAGCTCCCTTACCACCGGGACGCCACAAGAGACCCAGTACTTC. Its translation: CASSSLTTGTPQETQYF. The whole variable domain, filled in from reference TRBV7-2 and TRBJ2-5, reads GAGVSQSPSNKVTEKGKDVELRCDPISGHTALYWYRQSLGQGLEFLIYFQGNSAPDKSGLPSDRFSAERTGGSVSTLTIQRTQQEDSAVYLCASSSLTTGTPQETQYFGPGTRLLVL.

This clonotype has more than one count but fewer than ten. The CDR3: CSVIEGGNEQFF. DNA for the CDR3: TGCAGCGTTATAGAGGGGGGCAATGAGCAGTTCTTC. The gene calls are TRBV29-1 and TRBJ2-1; D could derive from TRBD1 or TRBD2 (6 bases each). Trimming took off 5 bases at V and 6 bases at J, with 11 bases between the two ends. Germline V CDR1 and CDR2: SQVTM, ANQGSEA. The CDR3 contains 12 residues.

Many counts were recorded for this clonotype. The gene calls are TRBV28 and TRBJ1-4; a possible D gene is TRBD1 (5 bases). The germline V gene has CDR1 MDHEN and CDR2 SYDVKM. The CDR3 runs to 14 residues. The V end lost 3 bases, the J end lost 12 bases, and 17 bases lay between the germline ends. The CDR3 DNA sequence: TGTGCCAGCAGTTTCCCCAGGGCCCCAAGGGAACTGTTTTTT. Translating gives CASSFPRAPRELFF.